This TCR beta chain was identified in a study of post-analysis software for immune sequencing data. General study findings and limits: Patients had higher frequencies than controls of five TRBV segments, including TRBV5-6, TRBV5-1 and TRBV20-1. Controls showed significantly higher normalized Chao1 diversity than did multiple sclerosis patients.

Carried by the TCR beta cDNA libraries were unique molecular identifiers. T cells numbering roughly 0.85 to 11 million yielded 500,000 or so cDNA molecules. TCRdb ran MiXCR on the PCR reads and lists one entry per CDR3 protein. This repertoire shows 820,000 or so distinct CDR3 sequences, under 70% found once; its top ten account for roughly 4.4%. V trimming: 3 bases; J trimming: 11 bases; junction bases outside the gene matches: 15. Germline V gene sequence: CDR1 DFQATT, CDR2 SNEGSKA (reference sequence). This CDR3 is 15 amino acids long. For this clonotype: The antigen remains unidentified.

The chain recombines TRBV20-1 with TRBJ2-5, with 10 nucleotides matching TRBD2. Sequencing was performed on blood. The sequence derives from a girl aged 10-17 years with multiple sclerosis. CDR3 sequence: CSARGIIAGGGEQYF. CDR3 DNA sequence: TGCAGTGCTAGGGGCATTATAGCGGGGGGCGGAGAGCAGTACTTC.